This T cell receptor beta chain was recovered during a study of beta chain features in type 1 diabetes. General study results and limits: Researchers report that Type 1 diabetes patients had moderately but significantly shorter TCRB CDR3s across all four CD4+ subsets. Insertions at VDJ junctions were less frequent in type 1 diabetes patients. These patients also deleted more nucleotides at the same junctions. Researchers reported that naive, central memory and Treg TCRB repertoires appeared more similar in patients than in healthy donors.

Sequencing targeted expressed TCRB transcripts, as all isolated RNA had been reverse transcribed. Produced via immunoSEQ multiplex PCR; TCRdb's table is partial and in-frame only. Among about 45,000 clones listed, roughly 70% were seen once. This CDR3 is 12 amino acids long. Deletions cut 2 bases from V and 2 bases from J, with 3 bases between. CDR1 and CDR2 from the germline V gene are MNHNY and SVGAGI (reference sequence). One heparinised blood draw averaging about 116 mL was given by each donor. Once sorted, every population was more than 95% pure. This clone showed up just a few times. Its specificity is not known.

What was sequenced was Tregs from blood. The chain couples TRBV6-6 to TRBJ1-1, with D unresolved. This clonotype was obtained from a woman under 30 with type 1 diabetes. The CDR3 nucleotides read TGTGCCAGCAGTTACACAAACACTGAAGCTTTCTTT. It translates to CASSYTNTEAFF.